This TCR beta chain was identified in a study of blood T cell repertoires in COVID-19. For the study at large: Material from acute and convalescent COVID-19 was sourced from the United States, Italy and Spain. In each case, the material was cDNA or gDNA derived from T cells, B-cell-depleted T cells, or PBMCs.

The germline V gene encodes CDR1 SNHLY and CDR2 FYNNEI. The CDR3 totals 15 residues. The V and J ends lost 3 bases and 2 bases respectively, with 14 bases between them. Many counts were recorded for this clone. Study processing details: Quantification of nucleated cells was approximated via reference gene primer amplification. Libraries were prepared by immunoSEQ multiplex PCR; TCRdb keeps only in-frame clonotypes and omits some of them. That table gives V, J and clone size, and the DNA gave D and trimming. The sample includes more than 80,000 clones, 55% to 80% of them seen just once. This rearrangement joins TRBV2 to TRBJ2-7; weak D call: TRBD2 (6 bases). The receptor comes from a woman aged 60 to 75 in a cohort sampled during active or convalescent COVID-19. Sample: peripheral blood. CDR3 residues: CASSDGGTSPYEQYF. For the CDR3, the DNA is TGTGCCAGCAGTGATGGGGGGACGAGCCCCTACGAGCAGTACTTC.